This TCR beta chain was captured in a study of OX40 agonist ivuxolimab in advanced cancers. Only in-frame clones appear in the TCRdb table, and some are missing; sequencing was by immunoSEQ multiplex PCR. The data contain roughly 150,000 clones, around 94% of them singletons. Regarding this clone: This sample includes further DNA sequences coding for the same CDR3.

This sequence was found in an adult with an advanced solid tumor such as melanoma, head and neck, liver or kidney cancer. Sequences were derived from CD4+ or CD8+ T cells sorted from blood, sampled in a trial of the OX40 agonist ivuxolimab.

CDR3 bases: TGCAGTGCCAGGGACCAAGAGACCCAGTACTTC. It codes for CSARDQETQYF. The chain has TRBV20-1 and TRBJ2-5, with D possibly TRBD1 on 5 matching bases. This CDR3 has 11 residues. CDR1 DFQATT and CDR2 SNEGSKA come from the germline V gene (reference sequence). Trimming cost V 6 bases and J 0 bases, with 5 bases left between them.